The rows below give T cell receptor beta chains drawn from one sample of a study of T cells in pancreatic ductal adenocarcinoma. The table came from immunoSEQ multiplex PCR; TCRdb's copy has only in-frame clones and leaves some out. Among roughly 5,400 clones listed, roughly 84% were seen once. The specimen was pancreatic tumor tissue. The receptor set was obtained from a human donor with pancreatic ductal adenocarcinoma. The CDR3 runs from the conserved cysteine through the conserved F or W. A D gene is named only where the DNA matches it firmly.

d_call: -
v_call: TRBV4-1
cdr3_length: 14
j_call: TRBJ1-5
cdr3_nt: TGCGCCAGCAGCCAAGTCGGTAAGAATCAGCCCCAGCATTTT
cdr3_aa: CASSQVGKNQPQHF

d_call: TRBD1
v_call: TRBV4-1
cdr3_length: 15
j_call: TRBJ2-2
cdr3_nt: TGCGCCAGCAGCCAAGGTGACAGGGATACCCGGGAGCTGTTTTTT
cdr3_aa: CASSQGDRDTRELFF

d_call: -
v_call: TRBV27
cdr3_length: 15
j_call: TRBJ2-7
cdr3_nt: TGTGCCAGCAGTCCTGTCACAGGGAACTCCTACGAGCAGTACTTC
cdr3_aa: CASSPVTGNSYEQYF

d_call: -
v_call: TRBV5-8
cdr3_length: 13
j_call: TRBJ1-3
cdr3_nt: TGTGCCAGCAGCTTTAGGGCGCGAAACACCATATATTTT
cdr3_aa: CASSFRARNTIYF

d_call: TRBD2
v_call: TRBV19
cdr3_length: 15
j_call: TRBJ2-3
cdr3_nt: TGTGCCAGTAGTCGGACTAGCGGGATCACAGATACGCAGTATTTT
cdr3_aa: CASSRTSGITDTQYF

d_call: TRBD2
v_call: TRBV7-2
cdr3_length: 18
j_call: TRBJ2-3
cdr3_nt: TGTGCCAGCAGCTTAGTGGGAGCGGGAGGGCCGGGGGGAGATACGCAGTATTTT
cdr3_aa: CASSLVGAGGPGGDTQYF

d_call: -
v_call: TRBV5-1
cdr3_length: 16
j_call: TRBJ2-7
cdr3_nt: TGCGCCAGCAGCTTGGGCCCGGATCGGCAGATCTACGAGCAGTACTTC
cdr3_aa: CASSLGPDRQIYEQYF

d_call: TRBD1
v_call: TRBV2
cdr3_length: 13
j_call: TRBJ2-3
cdr3_nt: TGTGCCAGCAAAGAGGGGGCCGCGGATACGCAGTATTTT
cdr3_aa: CASKEGAADTQYF

d_call: -
v_call: TRBV19
cdr3_length: 17
j_call: TRBJ2-7
cdr3_nt: TGTGCCGGTACAACCTGTGCCAGCGGGTCCTTTCCCTACGAGCAGTACTTC
cdr3_aa: CAGTTCASGSFPYEQYF

d_call: TRBD1
v_call: TRBV4-2
cdr3_length: 17
j_call: TRBJ2-3
cdr3_nt: TGTGCCAGCAGCCAAGTAGGTGGGGACAGGGCCACAGATACGCAGTATTTT
cdr3_aa: CASSQVGGDRATDTQYF

d_call: TRBD1
v_call: TRBV5-1
cdr3_length: 16
j_call: TRBJ1-4
cdr3_nt: TGCGCCAGCAGCTTGGCGACAGGGGTCGTTAATGAAAAACTGTTTTTT
cdr3_aa: CASSLATGVVNEKLFF